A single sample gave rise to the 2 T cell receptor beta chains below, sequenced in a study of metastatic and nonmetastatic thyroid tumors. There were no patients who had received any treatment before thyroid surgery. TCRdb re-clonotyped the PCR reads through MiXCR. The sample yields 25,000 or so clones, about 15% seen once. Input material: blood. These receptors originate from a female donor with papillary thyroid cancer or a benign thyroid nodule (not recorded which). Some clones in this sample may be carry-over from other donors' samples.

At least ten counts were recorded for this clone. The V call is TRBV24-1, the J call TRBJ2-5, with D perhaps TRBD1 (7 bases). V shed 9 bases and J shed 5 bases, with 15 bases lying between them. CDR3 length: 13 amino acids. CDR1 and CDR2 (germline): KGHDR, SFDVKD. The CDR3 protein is CATGGGGPETQYF. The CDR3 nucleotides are TGTGCCACCGGAGGAGGGGGCCCGGAGACCCAGTACTTC.

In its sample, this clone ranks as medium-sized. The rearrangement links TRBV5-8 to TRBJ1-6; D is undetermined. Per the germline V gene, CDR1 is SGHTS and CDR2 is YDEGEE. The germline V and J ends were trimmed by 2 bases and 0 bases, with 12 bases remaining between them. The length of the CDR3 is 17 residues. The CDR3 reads CASSFARSSSYNSPLHF. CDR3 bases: TGTGCCAGCAGCTTCGCGCGCTCAAGCTCCTATAATTCACCCCTCCACTTT.